This record concerns one T cell receptor beta chain sequence. Its target is not known. Clones were read by immunoSEQ multiplex PCR, and TCRdb kept only the in-frame ones, dropping some. This table has about 56,000 clones, around four fifths appearing once. Described time point: week 47, end of study. The study gave 300 ug of mutant IDH1 20-mer peptide per vaccine dose, with topical imiquimod. The data originate from a study of a mutant IDH1 vaccine in newly diagnosed glioma. Study in general: Onset of vaccination occurred 4-6 weeks following radiotherapy alone, or with temozolomide cycles.

The source was PBMCs, collected from a glioma patient whose treatment included an IDH1 peptide vaccine. The sequence was obtained from a woman aged 45-59 years with glioma.

CDR3 coding DNA: TGTGCCAGCTCACCAGGGACAGCTTATGGCTACACCTTC. The encoded protein is CASSPGTAYGYTF. V usage is TRBV18 and J usage is TRBJ1-2; the match to TRBD1 covers 7 bases. This CDR3 has 13 residues. V trimming: 2 bases; J trimming: 5 bases; junction bases outside the gene matches: 2. Germline V gene sequence: CDR1 KGHSH, CDR2 LQKENI.